These 23 T cell receptor beta chains came from one sample sequenced in a study of blood T cell repertoires in COVID-19. TCRdb's table, derived via immunoSEQ multiplex PCR, lists solely in-frame clones and lacks some. The sample lists under 300,000 clones; 90% to 95% were seen once. The sample taken for sequencing was PBMCs or T cells enriched from blood (not recorded which). These receptors were taken from a human donor in a cohort exposed to, infected with or recovered from COVID-19 (not recorded which). The donor label of this sample is uncertain.

This clone was found once. The gene calls are TRBV12-3 or TRBV12-4 and TRBJ1-1; TRBD1 matches at 7 bases. CDR3 length: 13 residues. The V gene end was trimmed by 7 bases and the J gene end by 5 bases; junction bases not matched to a gene: 7. The CDR3 spells CASTLTGRTEAFF. The CDR3 coding sequence is TGTGCCAGCACCTTGACAGGGCGTACTGAAGCTTTCTTT.

CDR3 residues: CASSPPTSGGNNEQFF. Written as DNA, the CDR3 is TGTGCCAGCTCACCACCAACTAGCGGGGGTAACAATGAGCAGTTCTTC. This chain joins TRBV18 and TRBJ2-1; 11 nucleotides match TRBD2. This CDR3 has 16 residues. Germline-derived CDR1 and CDR2 are KGHSH and LQKENI. With 0 bases clipped from V and 5 bases from J, the junction kept 3 bases outside the gene matches.

This rearrangement joins TRBV10-1 to TRBJ2-3; 8 nucleotides align to TRBD1. Looked up from germline, CDR1 is WNHNN and CDR2 is SYGVQD (reference sequence). After removal of 7 bases from V and 6 bases from J, the junction contained 6 bases not matched to a gene. CDR3 length: 13 residues. The CDR3 DNA reads TGCGCCAGCAACGCAGGGGGCGCGGATACGCAGTATTTT. Its protein product is CASNAGGADTQYF.

The rearrangement uses TRBV21-1 and TRBJ1-5; the D call TRBD1 from the table was never checked on the DNA. TRBV21-1 is designated a pseudogene. CDR3 length: 17 residues. CDR3 sequence: CASTLEEDRARNQPQHF. CDR3 in DNA: TGTGCCAGCACCCTAGAAGAGGACAGAGCACGTAATCAGCCCCAGCATTTT.

The rearrangement joins TRBV28 to TRBJ1-1, with a weak D call TRBD1 (5 bases). Trimming cost V 6 bases and J 3 bases, with 14 bases left between them. Germline V CDR1 and CDR2: MDHEN, SYDVKM. The CDR3 has 14 residues. Here the CDR3 DNA reads TGTGCCAGCAGGGGTCACCAAGGGGACACTGAAGCTTTCTTT. Encoded protein: CASRGHQGDTEAFF.

The chain couples TRBV11-2 to TRBJ1-1, with D unclear. Germline assignment: CDR1 SGHAT and CDR2 FQNNGV. Trimming stripped 1 base from V and 10 bases from J, with 19 bases between. The CDR3 contains 15 residues. Written as DNA, the CDR3 is TGTGCCAGCAGCTTAGGAGGGTCTGCTCAGGAAAGAGCTTTCTTT. Protein sequence: CASSLGGSAQERAFF. Based on the CDR3 plus reference TRBV11-2 and TRBJ1-1, the full variable domain is EAGVAQSPRYKIIEKRQSVAFWCNPISGHATLYWYQQILGQGPKLLIQFQNNGVVDDSQLPKDRFSAERLKGVDSTLKIQPAKLEDSAVYLCASSLGGSAQERAFFGQGTRLTVV.

The genes are TRBV9 and TRBJ2-7; D is uncertain. Germline lookup yields CDR1 SGDLS and CDR2 YYNGEE. The CDR3 sequence is 15 residues long. V lost 4 bases to trimming and J lost 5 bases, with 19 bases between them. CDR3 coding DNA: TGTGCCAGCAGCCCCCGCCCTGAGTCTGCCGACGAGCAGTACTTC. This sequence encodes CASSPRPESADEQYF.

V and J are TRBV30 and TRBJ1-2; TRBD1 might be the D (6 bases). CDR3 length: 14 residues. The V gene's germline CDR1 is GTSNPN and CDR2 SVGIG (reference sequence). V lost 2 bases to trimming and J lost 2 bases, with 12 bases between them. CDR3 sequence reads: CAWSRGGENYGYTF. CDR3 bases: TGTGCCTGGAGTAGGGGGGGCGAGAACTATGGCTACACCTTC.

V and J are TRBV5-1 and TRBJ1-1, with TRBD1 matching over 7 bases. Germline CDR1 and CDR2: SGHRS and YFSETQ. The ends lost 8 bases at V and 1 base at J; junction bases unmatched: 5. The CDR3 is 13 residues long. CDR3 sequence reads: CASRTGENTEAFF. CDR3 nucleotides: TGCGCCAGTAGAACAGGGGAGAACACTGAAGCTTTCTTT.

The J gene is TRBJ1-1, the V gene TRBV7-8; tentative D call: TRBD1 (6 bases). Germline V CDR1 and CDR2: SGHVS, FQNEAQ. The CDR3 has 16 residues. Between the trimmed V and J ends, which lost 1 base and 5 bases, there was a span of 17 bases. The CDR3 loop is CASSLEFQGRGTEAFF. The CDR3 DNA reads as TGTGCCAGCAGCTTAGAATTCCAGGGAAGGGGGACTGAAGCTTTCTTT.

The chain has TRBV3-1 (or the pseudogene TRBV3-2) and TRBJ2-1; perhaps TRBD1 as D (5 bases). CDR1 and CDR2 from the germline V gene are LGHDT and YNNKEL (reference sequence). CDR3 length: 16 amino acids. V lost 4 bases and J 4 bases, leaving 17 bases between the germline ends. The CDR3 region has the DNA TGTGCCAGCAGCCGAACCAGGGCCTCCGGGTACAATGAGCAGTTCTTC. Its protein is CASSRTRASGYNEQFF.

The CDR3 DNA reads TGCGCCAGCAGCCGGGTGGTTGGGACAGGGGGCGCGAACACCGGGGAGCTGTTTTTT. It yields the protein CASSRVVGTGGANTGELFF. The V and J genes are TRBV4-1 and TRBJ2-2, with TRBD1 identical over 12 bases. CDR1 is MGHRA, CDR2 YSYEKL, per germline. J was trimmed by 0 bases and V by 4 bases; bases with no gene match: 9. The CDR3 is 19 residues long.

The rearrangement joins TRBV19 to TRBJ2-5, with 10 nucleotides matching TRBD1. CDR1 is LNHDA, CDR2 SQIVND, per germline (reference sequence). V dropped 7 bases and J dropped 5; count of bases not matched to a gene: 4. There are 13 residues in the CDR3. This CDR3 reads CASNDRGLETQYF. CDR3 DNA sequence: TGTGCCAGTAACGACAGGGGGCTCGAGACCCAGTACTTC.

The chain links TRBV6-6 to TRBJ1-2, with D possibly matching TRBD1 (6 bases). The germline CDR1 and CDR2 sequences are MNHNY and SVGAGI (reference sequence). V lost 5 bases and J lost 4, with 17 bases in between. The CDR3 is made up of 15 amino acids. CDR3 loop: CASSLPLDRTYGYTF. The CDR3 DNA reads TGTGCCAGCAGTCTCCCTCTTGACAGGACCTATGGCTACACCTTC.

The chain uses TRBV7-3 and TRBJ2-5, with D possibly being TRBD2 (7 bases). The CDR3 consists of 13 residues. Germline CDR1 and CDR2: SGHTA and FQGTGA. Trimming took off 5 bases at V and 5 bases at J, with 12 bases between the two ends. The CDR3 DNA reads as TGTGCCAGCAGCCGGGGGGCCATTGAGACCCAGTACTTC. Translation gives CASSRGAIETQYF.

The chain has TRBV7-2 and TRBJ1-3; the D gene is possibly TRBD1 (5 bases). CDR1 and CDR2 from the germline V gene are SGHTA and FQGNSA. CDR3 length: 17 residues. Between the trimmed V and J ends, which lost 5 bases and 0 bases, there was a span of 17 bases. CDR3 DNA: TGTGCCAGCAGCAAGACTGGCACAGGCTACTCTGGAAACACCATATATTTT. It specifies CASSKTGTGYSGNTIYF.

This chain joins TRBV14 and TRBJ2-5; no firm D call. V lost 1 base and J 5 bases, leaving 17 bases between the germline ends. Germline values: CDR1 SGHDN, CDR2 FVKESK. This CDR3 spans 16 amino acids. The chain's CDR3 is CASSQGILVTGETQYF. CDR3 nucleotide sequence: TGTGCCAGCAGCCAAGGAATTCTAGTAACCGGGGAGACCCAGTACTTC.

This chain links TRBV2 with TRBJ2-7; 12 bases fit TRBD1. The CDR3 runs to 15 residues. Trimming cost V 8 bases and J 0 bases; bases outside gene matches: 5. Germline loops: CDR1 SNHLY, CDR2 FYNNEI. This CDR3 reads CASLGTGGASYEQYF. The CDR3 coding sequence is TGTGCCAGCCTCGGGACAGGGGGCGCCTCCTACGAGCAGTACTTC. Based on the CDR3 plus reference TRBV2 and TRBJ2-7, the full variable domain is EPEVTQTPSHQVTQMGQEVILRCVPISNHLYFYWYRQILGQKVEFLVSFYNNEISEKSEIFDDQFSVERPDGSNFTLKIRSTKLEDSAMYFCASLGTGGASYEQYFGPGTRLTVT.

V and J are TRBV9 and TRBJ2-3; D gene unclear. CDR1 and CDR2 (germline): SGDLS, YYNGEE. V lost 2 bases, J lost 5 bases, and 3 bases lay in between. The CDR3 consists of 11 residues. CDR3 DNA sequence: TGTGCCAGCAGCGTCCGAGATACGCAGTATTTT. This sequence encodes CASSVRDTQYF.

The sample holds one count of this clone. V is TRBV6-5 and J is TRBJ2-3, with D perhaps TRBD1 (6 bases). The CDR3 covers 14 residues. The germline CDR1 and CDR2 sequences are MNHEY and SVGAGI. Deletions cut 2 bases from V and 5 bases from J, with 11 bases between. CDR3 amino acids: CASSYIRGQDTQYF. CDR3 bases: TGTGCCAGCAGTTACATCAGGGGACAAGATACGCAGTATTTT.

The chain employs TRBV5-1 and TRBJ2-6, with D uncertain. This CDR3 has 15 residues. Per the germline V gene, CDR1 is SGHRS and CDR2 is YFSETQ. The ends were cut back, 2 bases at V and 4 bases at J, with 10 bases in the middle. Here the CDR3 DNA reads TGCGCCAGCAGCTTCGGAGTGCTCGGGGCCAACGTCCTGACTTTC. Protein product: CASSFGVLGANVLTF.

The rearrangement links TRBV25-1 to TRBJ1-2; D might be TRBD1 (6 bases). The germline gives CDR1 MGHDK, CDR2 SYGVNS. Trimming removed 2 bases from V and 0 bases from J, with 10 bases in between. The CDR3 totals 15 residues. CDR3 DNA: TGTGCCAGCAGTGAACCACAGGGACCTAACTATGGCTACACCTTC. Translation: CASSEPQGPNYGYTF.

V gene TRBV19 combines with J gene TRBJ2-5; the D gene is possibly TRBD1 (5 bases). Germline V CDR1 and CDR2: LNHDA, SQIVND (reference sequence). The CDR3 covers 11 residues. V was clipped by 9 bases and J by 2 bases, with 7 bases between them. CDR3 in amino acids: CASKGQETQYF. In DNA form, the CDR3 reads TGTGCCAGCAAGGGGCAAGAGACCCAGTACTTC. The full variable domain, its missing parts supplied by reference TRBV19 and TRBJ2-5, is DGGITQSPKYLFRKEGQNVTLSCEQNLNHDAMYWYRQDPGQGLRLIYYSQIVNDFQKGDIAEGYSVSREKKESFPLTVTSAQKNPTAFYLCASKGQETQYFGPGTRLLVL.